Listed below are T cell receptor beta chains from one sample, sequenced in a study of T cell changes during pregnancy in multiple sclerosis. Only in-frame clones appear in the TCRdb table, and some are missing; sequencing was by immunoSEQ multiplex PCR. Of roughly 55,000 clones in the sample, roughly 90% are singletons; the top ten hold 0.16%. The sample consisted of CD4+ T cells from peripheral blood mononuclear cells, taken after pregnancy. The receptors shown here come from a female donor in good health, enrolled as a control in a pregnancy study. Both conserved end residues are part of each CDR3. The D gene is left open where the match is weak. The size field is filled for only some rows; it gives once, few, many or a size class.

>TRBV18|TRBJ1-2|TRBD1|16|NA
CASSPGQAPSGYGYTF
TGTGCCAGCTCACCGGGACAGGCCCCCTCTGGCTATGGCTACACCTTC
>TRBV28|TRBJ1-2|NA|15|NA
CASTLPRGTGHGYTF
TGTGCCAGCACCCTCCCCCGAGGAACAGGGCATGGCTACACCTTC
>TRBV4-3|TRBJ1-1|TRBD1|14|NA
CASSQQGASTEAFF
TGCGCCAGCAGCCAACAGGGGGCGAGTACTGAAGCTTTCTTT
>TRBV14|TRBJ1-6|NA|13|once
CASSQEASSPLHF
TGTGCCAGCAGCCAAGAAGCGAGTTCACCCCTCCACTTT
>TRBV6-4|TRBJ1-1|NA|14|NA
CASSESRRNTEAFF
TGTGCCAGCAGTGAGAGTCGGAGGAACACTGAAGCTTTCTTT
>TRBV5-5|TRBJ1-3|NA|16|NA
CASSFYLSQGPNTIYF
TGTGCCAGCAGCTTTTATTTGTCCCAGGGTCCAAACACCATATATTTT
>TRBV5-1|TRBJ2-2|NA|16|NA
CASSLDGATNTGELFF
TGCGCCAGCAGCCTTGATGGGGCGACGAACACCGGGGAGCTGTTTTTT
>TRBV30|TRBJ2-2|NA|16|NA
CAWSRRGATNTGELFF
TGTGCCTGGAGCCGCCGGGGGGCAACGAACACCGGGGAGCTGTTTTTT
>TRBV7-9|TRBJ2-7|TRBD2|16|NA
CASSSQKRGPPYEQYF
TGTGCCAGCAGCTCCCAAAAGCGGGGGCCTCCATACGAGCAGTACTTC
>TRBV7-6|TRBJ1-5|NA|14|once
CASSLAAGVQPQHF
TGTGCCAGCAGCTTAGCGGCGGGGGTTCAGCCCCAGCATTTT
>TRBV2|TRBJ1-3|NA|12|NA
CATSLSGNTIYF
TGTGCCACCAGCCTCTCTGGAAACACCATATATTTT
>TRBV30|TRBJ1-3|TRBD1|13|NA
CASTGTGGNTIYF
TGTGCCTCCACCGGGACAGGGGGAAACACCATATATTTT
>TRBV28|TRBJ2-5|TRBD1|15|NA
CASSSPTGSGETQYF
TGTGCCAGCAGTTCCCCGACAGGGAGCGGAGAGACCCAGTACTTC
>TRBV18|TRBJ2-3|NA|15|NA
CASSRVGYSTDTQYF
TGTGCCAGCTCCAGGGTGGGCTATAGCACAGATACGCAGTATTTT